This record covers a single TCR beta chain. Generated by immunoSEQ multiplex PCR, the TCRdb table keeps only in-frame clones and is missing some. Among 210,000 or so clones listed, 90% to 95% were seen once. The CDR3 has 15 residues. V was clipped by 5 bases and J by 0 bases; unmatched bases: 3. Germline V gene sequence: CDR1 SGHRS, CDR2 YFSETQ. These data come from a study of T cell responses to AZD1222 COVID-19 vaccine. This TCR came from an adult in good health. The sample in question was peripheral blood, obtained on day 0 of MenACWY control vaccination. V usage is TRBV5-1 and J usage is TRBJ2-2; 8 nucleotides align to TRBD2. CDR3 protein: CASRRGAANTGELFF. The CDR3 bases are TGCGCCAGCAGGCGGGGGGCCGCGAACACCGGGGAGCTGTTTTTT.